This TCR beta chain was profiled in a study of control samples from healthy donors and cancer patients. The ends were cut back, 2 bases at V and 6 bases at J, with 10 bases in the middle. The CDR3 extends over 13 amino acids. Germline V gene lookup returns CDR1 ENHRY and CDR2 SYGVKD. Libraries were prepared by immunoSEQ multiplex PCR; TCRdb keeps only in-frame clonotypes and omits some of them. The table lists 110,000 to 150,000 clones, about 89% of them singletons, with approximately 6.8% in the top ten. The chain couples TRBV10-3 to TRBJ1-1, with D unclear. This receptor was taken from a man younger than 35 in good health. Sequenced material: blood. DNA of the CDR3: TGTGCCATCAGTGAGGGGCGGTCAGCTGAAGCTTTCTTT. Translation: CAISEGRSAEAFF.